This T cell receptor (beta chain) appears in the sequencing data of a study of cytomegalovirus exposure and HLA in healthy donors. Study-wide results and limits: According to a subsequent analysis, TCR clusters from the first cohort were inclined to appear together in the 120 validation repertoires. Through in vitro validation, three CMV-associated chains were shown to be specific for CMV antigens.

Only one count was recorded for this clone. Its target is unknown. Assay used: immunoSEQ multiplex PCR; TCRdb lists only in-frame clones, some missing. The sample lists roughly 50,000 clones; 93% were seen once. The TCR was taken from a woman aged 18-30 years in good health and CMV-seropositive. Sequencing was carried out using PBMCs.

Here the CDR3 reads CASSLGTDSADTQYF. CDR3 DNA sequence: TGTGCCAGCAGCCTCGGGACTGATAGCGCAGATACGCAGTATTTT. The rearrangement uses TRBV28 and TRBJ2-3, with D perhaps matching TRBD2 (6 bases). V was shortened by 6 bases and J by 4 bases, with 17 bases between the two germline ends. There are 15 residues in the CDR3. The V gene's germline CDR1 is MDHEN and CDR2 SYDVKM.